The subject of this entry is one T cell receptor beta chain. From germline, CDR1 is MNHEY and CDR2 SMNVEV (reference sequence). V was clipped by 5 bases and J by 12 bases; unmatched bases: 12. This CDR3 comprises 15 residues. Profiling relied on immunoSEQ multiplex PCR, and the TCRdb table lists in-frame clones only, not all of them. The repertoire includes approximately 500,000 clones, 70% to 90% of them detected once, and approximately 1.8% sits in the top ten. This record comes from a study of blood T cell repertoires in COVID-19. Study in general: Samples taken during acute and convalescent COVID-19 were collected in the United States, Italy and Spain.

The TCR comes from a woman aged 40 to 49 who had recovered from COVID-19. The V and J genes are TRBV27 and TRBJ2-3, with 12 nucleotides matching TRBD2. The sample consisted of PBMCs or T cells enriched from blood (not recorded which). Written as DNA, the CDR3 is TGTGCCAGCAGTGACCGACTAGCGGGAGTGTGGTCTCAGTATTTT. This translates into CASSDRLAGVWSQYF.